This T cell receptor (beta chain) derives from a study of PD-1 blockade in mismatch repair-deficient tumors (dated by TCRdb to the late 2010s). Looking at the study overall: Between late 2013 and 2016, the trial enrolled 80 to 95 consecutive patients with roughly twelve types of mismatch repair-deficient cancer, all of whom had received prior treatment and were progressing. Tumor-associated T cell clones were tracked in the peripheral blood of patients responding to PD-1 blockade by deep sequencing of TCR CDR3 regions. General findings and caveats noted by the study authors: Rapid expansion after pembrolizumab followed by contraction, generally before radiologic responses, was shown by tumor-resident clones, which were often undetectable in blood before treatment.

A note on this clone: Its antigen is unknown. No per-base quality is available; no much larger clone lies one base away.

Mismatch repair deficiency in every enrolled patient was established by polymerase chain reaction or immunohistochemistry. TCR sequencing was carried out for a few patients who responded to pembrolizumab therapy. In the phase II trial, pembrolizumab PD-1 blockade was tested prospectively in advanced mismatch repair-deficient cancers, no matter which tissue of origin the cancers came from. Peripheral blood T cell samples were collected serially, before PD-1 blockade began and at several time points afterward. Blood sampling times were expressed in weeks after the first pembrolizumab dose. Taken from cysteine to phenylalanine, the CDR3 has 16 residues. This entry keeps only the CDR3 DNA: 48 bases, framed from base 1. The V and J ends are trimmed by 2 bases and 5 bases, leaving 22 bases between them. The germline V gene (reference sequence) specifies GTSNPN as CDR1 and SVGIG as CDR2. Libraries were constructed by the immunoSEQ multiplex PCR assay. The source is immuneACCESS, and TCRdb retained only in-frame sequences with V and J called. Part of the clones is not carried over; for the studies checked, unresolved V genes explain less than half of this, and the remainder is unexplained. This sample has 130,000 or so clones in its table, and about 85% of those were observed once. Jointly, the top ten make up about 13% of the sample.

The rearranged chain carries TRBV30 and TRBJ2-7; TRBD1 is possibly the D segment (5 matching bases). This TCR derives from an adult with mismatch repair-deficient cancer. The specimen was peripheral blood, collected 44 weeks after starting pembrolizumab. The CDR3 here reads CAWSLTGPLRPHEQYF. The nucleotide sequence reads as follows: TGTGCCTGGAGTTTAACAGGTCCCCTCCGCCCCCACGAGCAGTACTTC.